A selection of T cell receptor beta chains follows, all from one sample in a study of identical twins. One entry per CDR3 protein, called by TCRdb with MiXCR from the 5' RACE reads. The sample yields 1.5 million or so distinct CDR3 sequences, around a third seen once. The sample consisted of cord blood. The receptors derive from a newborn girl in good health. Each CDR3 is given with its conserved first and last residue. The D gene is left open where the match is weak. Size tells how often a clone was seen (once, few, many) or the class of an expanded clone, and some rows leave it out.

D: .
V: TRBV6-5
size: .
J: TRBJ2-7
DNA: TGTGCCAGCAGTCAAGAACGACACGGGTCCTACGAGCAGTACTTC
CDR3: CASSQERHGSYEQYF

D: TRBD1
V: TRBV29-1
size: .
J: TRBJ1-2
DNA: TGCAGCGTAGAGGGGACAGGGGGCGGCGGCTACACCTTC
CDR3: CSVEGTGGGGYTF

D: .
V: TRBV25-1
size: many
J: TRBJ1-5
DNA: TGTGCCAGCAGTGTGGGGGGTCAGCCCCAGCATTTT
CDR3: CASSVGGQPQHF

D: .
V: TRBV7-9
size: few
J: TRBJ2-7
DNA: TGTGCCAGCAGCTTACCACATCCACGGACAGACTCCTACGAGCAGTACTTC
CDR3: CASSLPHPRTDSYEQYF

D: .
V: TRBV20-1
size: many
J: TRBJ1-1
DNA: TGCAGTGCTAGAGTTGGGGGGGGGAACACTGAAGCTTTCTTT
CDR3: CSARVGGGNTEAFF

D: .
V: TRBV7-7
size: few
J: TRBJ2-1
DNA: TGTGCTAGCAGCTTACTGCCCGTAACTGAGCAGTTCTTC
CDR3: CASSLLPVTEQFF

D: TRBD2
V: TRBV4-2
size: .
J: TRBJ2-2
DNA: TGTGCCAGCAGCCAAGGGACTAGCGGGACCCCGAACACCGGGGAGCTGTTTTTT
CDR3: CASSQGTSGTPNTGELFF

D: .
V: TRBV6-6
size: .
J: TRBJ2-2
DNA: TGTGCCAGCAGTGGTTCAGGGCGGAGGGGCGGGGAGCTGTTTTTT
CDR3: CASSGSGRRGGELFF

D: TRBD1
V: TRBV28
size: few
J: TRBJ2-3
DNA: TGTGCCAGCAGTTTGTTACAGGGGGGAGATACGCAGTATTTT
CDR3: CASSLLQGGDTQYF

D: .
V: TRBV7-2
size: .
J: TRBJ2-7
DNA: TGTGCCAGCAGCCCACCGGACAACTGGTCCTACGAGCAGTACTTC
CDR3: CASSPPDNWSYEQYF

D: TRBD2
V: TRBV2
size: many
J: TRBJ2-3
DNA: TGTGCCAGCAGGGGGGGACTAGCTGGTGAGAGAACTAGCACAGATACGCAGTATTTT
CDR3: CASRGGLAGERTSTDTQYF

D: .
V: TRBV11-2
size: few
J: TRBJ2-4
DNA: TGTGCCAGCAGCCACAATCTGCCCGGGGCGGTCAAAAACATTCAGTACTTC
CDR3: CASSHNLPGAVKNIQYF

D: .
V: TRBV20-1
size: .
J: TRBJ1-2
DNA: TGCAGTGGATCGACAGGCTATGGCTACACCTTC
CDR3: CSGSTGYGYTF

D: .
V: TRBV6-5
size: few
J: TRBJ2-5
DNA: TGTGCCAGCAGTCCTTACGGAAGACGACAAGAGACCCAGTACTTC
CDR3: CASSPYGRRQETQYF

D: .
V: TRBV10-3
size: few
J: TRBJ2-5
DNA: TGTGCCATCAGTGCGGGAGAAGAGACCCAGTACTTC
CDR3: CAISAGEETQYF

D: .
V: TRBV12-3/TRBV12-4
size: many
J: TRBJ2-1
DNA: TGTGCCAGCAGTTTCGGACTTGAGCAGTTCTTC
CDR3: CASSFGLEQFF

D: TRBD2
V: TRBV7-9
size: .
J: TRBJ2-1
DNA: TGTGCCAGCAGCTTAGGGACTAGACGAGACAATGAGCAGTTCTTC
CDR3: CASSLGTRRDNEQFF

D: .
V: TRBV2
size: .
J: TRBJ1-2
DNA: TGTGCCAGCAGTCAGGGGTACTCTGGAGGCTACACCTTC
CDR3: CASSQGYSGGYTF

D: .
V: TRBV20-1
size: .
J: TRBJ1-5
DNA: TGCAGTGCCCCATACGGACGGGATCAGCCCCAGCATTTT
CDR3: CSAPYGRDQPQHF

D: .
V: TRBV6-5
size: .
J: TRBJ2-2
DNA: TGTGCCAGCAGTTACACGGAGCGGGCCGGGGAGCTGTTTTTT
CDR3: CASSYTERAGELFF

D: TRBD2
V: TRBV28
size: .
J: TRBJ2-5
DNA: TGTGCCAGCTGCTTACGACTAGCCAATGAGCAGTACTTC
CDR3: CASCLRLANEQYF

D: TRBD1
V: TRBV4-2
size: .
J: TRBJ1-5
DNA: TGTGCCAGCAGCCAAGGGGGGGCAGGGGGCTTGGATAGCAATCAGCCCCAGCATTTT
CDR3: CASSQGGAGGLDSNQPQHF

D: TRBD2
V: TRBV12-5
size: .
J: TRBJ2-7
DNA: TGTGCTAGTGGTTTCGGACTAGCGGGGATAAAGAACGAGCAGTACTTC
CDR3: CASGFGLAGIKNEQYF

D: .
V: TRBV27
size: few
J: TRBJ1-5
DNA: TGTGCCAGCAGTCAATTAAAAGGACAGCCCCAGCATTTT
CDR3: CASSQLKGQPQHF

D: .
V: TRBV3-1
size: .
J: TRBJ1-1
DNA: TGTGCCAGCAGTCCAACCAGGCACACTGAAGCTTTCTTT
CDR3: CASSPTRHTEAFF

D: TRBD2
V: TRBV5-1
size: .
J: TRBJ2-1
DNA: TGCGCCAGCAGGGCTAGCAGCGGCGGGGGGGTTTACAATGAGCAGTTCTTC
CDR3: CASRASSGGGVYNEQFF

D: TRBD2
V: TRBV11-2
size: few
J: TRBJ2-1
DNA: TGTGCCAGCTACGGGGGGGCCGCCAATGAGCAGTTCTTC
CDR3: CASYGGAANEQFF

D: .
V: TRBV9
size: few
J: TRBJ2-3
DNA: TGTGCCAGCAGCGCCAGCGGTCTTCCAACAGATACGCAGTATTTT
CDR3: CASSASGLPTDTQYF

D: .
V: TRBV20-1
size: .
J: TRBJ2-1
DNA: TGCAGTGCTAGGGATCTCGCGTGGAATGAGCAGTTCTTC
CDR3: CSARDLAWNEQFF

D: .
V: TRBV12-3/TRBV12-4
size: many
J: TRBJ2-7
DNA: TGTGCCAGCAGTATGGGACACCTCTCCTACGAGCAGTACTTC
CDR3: CASSMGHLSYEQYF